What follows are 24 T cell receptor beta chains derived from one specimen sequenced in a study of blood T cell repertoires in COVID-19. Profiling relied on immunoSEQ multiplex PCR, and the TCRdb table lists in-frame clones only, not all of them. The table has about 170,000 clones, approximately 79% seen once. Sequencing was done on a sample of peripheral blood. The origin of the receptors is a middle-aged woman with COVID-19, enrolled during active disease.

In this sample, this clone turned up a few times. The CDR3 loop is CSARVFAGQRNEKLFF. In DNA, the CDR3 is TGCAGTGCTCGTGTCTTTGCGGGACAGCGGAATGAAAAACTGTTTTTT. This chain joins TRBV20-1 and TRBJ1-4; 7 bases map to TRBD1. The germline gives CDR1 DFQATT, CDR2 SNEGSKA (reference sequence). The CDR3 consists of 16 residues. J was trimmed by 5 bases and V by 5 bases; bases with no gene match: 14.

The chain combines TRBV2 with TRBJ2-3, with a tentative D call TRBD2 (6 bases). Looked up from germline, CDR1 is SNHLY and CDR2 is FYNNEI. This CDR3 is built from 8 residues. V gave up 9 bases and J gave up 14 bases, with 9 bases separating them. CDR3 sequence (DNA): TGTGCCAGTACGGAGGGGTATTTT. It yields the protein CASTEGYF.

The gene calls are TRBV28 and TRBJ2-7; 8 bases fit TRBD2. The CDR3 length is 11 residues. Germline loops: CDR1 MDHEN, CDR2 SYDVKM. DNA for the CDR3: TGTGGGGCAGCGGGAGTCCACGAGCAGTACTTC. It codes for CGAAGVHEQYF.

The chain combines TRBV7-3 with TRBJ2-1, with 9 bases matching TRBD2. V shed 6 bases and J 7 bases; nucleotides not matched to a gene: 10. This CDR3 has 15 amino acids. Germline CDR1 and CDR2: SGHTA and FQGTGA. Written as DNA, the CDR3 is TGTGCCAGCAGTTACGGGACTAGCCCAGGTAATGAGCAGTTCTTC. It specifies CASSYGTSPGNEQFF.

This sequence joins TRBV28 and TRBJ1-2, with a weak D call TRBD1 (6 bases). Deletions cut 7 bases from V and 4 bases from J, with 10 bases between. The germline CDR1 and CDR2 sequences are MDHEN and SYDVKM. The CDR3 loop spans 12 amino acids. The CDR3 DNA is TGTGCCAGCAACAGGGCTGGCTATGGCTACACCTTC. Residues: CASNRAGYGYTF.

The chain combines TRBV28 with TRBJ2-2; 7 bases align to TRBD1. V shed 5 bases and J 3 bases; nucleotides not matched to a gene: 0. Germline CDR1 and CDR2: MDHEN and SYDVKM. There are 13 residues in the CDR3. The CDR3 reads CASSTGDTGELFF. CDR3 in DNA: TGTGCCAGCAGTACAGGGGACACCGGGGAGCTGTTTTTT.

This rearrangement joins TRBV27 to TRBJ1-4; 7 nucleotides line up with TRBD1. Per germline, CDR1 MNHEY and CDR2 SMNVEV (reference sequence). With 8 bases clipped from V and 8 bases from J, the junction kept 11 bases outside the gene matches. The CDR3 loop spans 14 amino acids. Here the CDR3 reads CASAEGANREKLFF. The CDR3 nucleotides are TGTGCCAGCGCCGAGGGGGCGAATCGGGAAAAACTGTTTTTT.

The CDR3 sequence is CASSPMGAWDTQYF. Written as DNA, the CDR3 is TGTGCCAGCAGCCCTATGGGGGCATGGGATACGCAGTATTTT. V is TRBV11-2 and J is TRBJ2-3; possibly TRBD1 for D (6 bases). Germline CDR1 is SGHAT and CDR2 is FQNNGV. The CDR3 totals 14 residues. The V gene lost 5 bases and the J gene lost 6 bases, with 15 bases spanning the gap.

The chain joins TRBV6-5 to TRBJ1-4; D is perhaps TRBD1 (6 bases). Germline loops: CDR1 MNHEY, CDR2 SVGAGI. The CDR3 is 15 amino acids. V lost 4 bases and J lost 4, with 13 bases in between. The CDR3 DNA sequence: TGTGCCAGCAGTTTTCGGACAGCCCATAATGAAAAACTGTTTTTT. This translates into CASSFRTAHNEKLFF.

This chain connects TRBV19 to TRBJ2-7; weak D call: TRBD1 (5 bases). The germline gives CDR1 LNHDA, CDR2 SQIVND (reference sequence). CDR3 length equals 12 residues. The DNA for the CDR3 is TGTGCTACTCTCGGGCAGGGCTACGAGCAGTACTTC. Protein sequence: CATLGQGYEQYF.

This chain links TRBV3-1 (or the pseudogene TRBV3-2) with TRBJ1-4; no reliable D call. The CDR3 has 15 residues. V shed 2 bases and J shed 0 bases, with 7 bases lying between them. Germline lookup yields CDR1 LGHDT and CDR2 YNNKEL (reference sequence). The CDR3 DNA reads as TGTGCCAGCAGCCAACTAGTTGCAACTAATGAAAAACTGTTTTTT. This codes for CASSQLVATNEKLFF.

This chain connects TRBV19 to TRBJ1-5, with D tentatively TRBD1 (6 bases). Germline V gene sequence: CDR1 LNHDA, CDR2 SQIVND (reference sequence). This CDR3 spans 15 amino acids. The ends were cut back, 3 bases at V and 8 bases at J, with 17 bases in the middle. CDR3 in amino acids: CASSISLAKGEPQHF. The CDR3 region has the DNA TGTGCCAGTAGTATTTCCTTAGCGAAGGGGGAGCCCCAGCATTTT.

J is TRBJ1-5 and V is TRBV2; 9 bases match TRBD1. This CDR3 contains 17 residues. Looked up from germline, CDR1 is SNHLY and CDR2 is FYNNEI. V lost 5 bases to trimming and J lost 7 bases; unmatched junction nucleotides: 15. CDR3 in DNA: TGTGCCAGCAGTTCCGGGACAGGGCCAAAAGCCGTACAGCCCCAGCATTTT. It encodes CASSSGTGPKAVQPQHF.

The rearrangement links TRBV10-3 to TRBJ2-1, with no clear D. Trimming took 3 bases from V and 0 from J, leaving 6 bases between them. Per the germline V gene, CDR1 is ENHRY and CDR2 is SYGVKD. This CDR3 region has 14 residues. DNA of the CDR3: TGTGCCATCAGTGACCAGTTCTCCTACAATGAGCAGTTCTTC. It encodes CAISDQFSYNEQFF.

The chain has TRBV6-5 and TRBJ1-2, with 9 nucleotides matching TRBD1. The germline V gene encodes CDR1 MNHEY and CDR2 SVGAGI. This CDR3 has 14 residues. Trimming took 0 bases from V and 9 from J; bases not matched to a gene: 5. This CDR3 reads CASSYSGTGSSYTF. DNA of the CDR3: TGTGCCAGCAGTTACTCCGGGACAGGGTCAAGCTACACCTTC.

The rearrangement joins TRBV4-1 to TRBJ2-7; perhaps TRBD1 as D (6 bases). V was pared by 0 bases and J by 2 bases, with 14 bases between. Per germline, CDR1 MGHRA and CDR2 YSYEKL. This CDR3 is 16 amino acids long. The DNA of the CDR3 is TGCGCCAGCAGCCAAGATGGGGCAGGGGCTACCTACGAGCAGTACTTC. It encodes CASSQDGAGATYEQYF.

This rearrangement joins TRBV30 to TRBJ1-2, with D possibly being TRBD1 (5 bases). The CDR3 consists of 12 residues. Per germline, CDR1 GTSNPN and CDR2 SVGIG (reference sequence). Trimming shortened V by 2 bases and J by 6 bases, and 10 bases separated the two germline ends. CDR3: CAWSSRVHGYTF. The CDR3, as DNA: TGTGCCTGGAGTTCCAGGGTCCATGGCTACACCTTC. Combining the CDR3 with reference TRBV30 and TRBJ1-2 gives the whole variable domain SQTIHQWPATLVQPVGSPLSLECTVEGTSNPNLYWYRQAAGRGLQLLFYSVGIGQISSEVPQNLSASRPQDRQFILSSKKLLLSDSGFYLCAWSSRVHGYTFGSGTRLTVV.

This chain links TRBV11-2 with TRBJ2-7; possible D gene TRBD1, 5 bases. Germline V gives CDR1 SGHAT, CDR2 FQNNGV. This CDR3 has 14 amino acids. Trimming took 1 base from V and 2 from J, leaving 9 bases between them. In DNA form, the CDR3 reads TGTGCCAGCAGCTTAGGCCCAGGGACCTACGAGCAGTACTTC. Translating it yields CASSLGPGTYEQYF. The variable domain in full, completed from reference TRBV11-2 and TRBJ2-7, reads EAGVAQSPRYKIIEKRQSVAFWCNPISGHATLYWYQQILGQGPKLLIQFQNNGVVDDSQLPKDRFSAERLKGVDSTLKIQPAKLEDSAVYLCASSLGPGTYEQYFGPGTRLTVT.

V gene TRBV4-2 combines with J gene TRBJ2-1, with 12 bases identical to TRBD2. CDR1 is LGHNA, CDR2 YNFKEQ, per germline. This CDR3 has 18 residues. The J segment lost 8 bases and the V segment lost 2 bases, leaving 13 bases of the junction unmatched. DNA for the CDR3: TGTGCCAGCAGCCAAAAACCCCCAGGACTAGCGGGAACGTATGAGCAGTTCTTC. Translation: CASSQKPPGLAGTYEQFF.

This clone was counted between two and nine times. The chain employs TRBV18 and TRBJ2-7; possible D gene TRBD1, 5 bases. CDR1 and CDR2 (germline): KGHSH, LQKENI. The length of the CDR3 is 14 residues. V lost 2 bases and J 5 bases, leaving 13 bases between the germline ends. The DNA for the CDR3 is TGTGCCAGCTCACCAGGGGCAGGGCCCAACGAGCAGTACTTC. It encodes CASSPGAGPNEQYF.

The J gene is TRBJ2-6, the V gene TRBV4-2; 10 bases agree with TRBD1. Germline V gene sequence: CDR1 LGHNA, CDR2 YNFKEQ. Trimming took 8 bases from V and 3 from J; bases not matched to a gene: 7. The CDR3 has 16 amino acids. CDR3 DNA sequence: TGTGCCAGCGGACCAGACAGGGGGCATGGGGCCAACGTCCTGACTTTC. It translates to CASGPDRGHGANVLTF.

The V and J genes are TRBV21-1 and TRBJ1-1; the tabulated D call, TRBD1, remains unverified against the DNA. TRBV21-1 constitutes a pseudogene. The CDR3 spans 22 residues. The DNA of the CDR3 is TGTGCCAGCAGCAAAGGCTCGGCGGACAGGGGGCCTTTTAGGGAGGCGAACACTGAAGCTTTCTTT. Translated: CASSKGSADRGPFREANTEAFF.

CDR3 sequence: CASSYDSGTGELFF. The CDR3 coding sequence is TGTGCCAGCAGTTATGACAGTGGCACCGGGGAGCTGTTTTTT. The chain is built from TRBV27 and TRBJ2-2; TRBD1 might be the D (5 bases). The CDR3 has 14 residues. Germline V gene sequence: CDR1 MNHEY, CDR2 SMNVEV (reference sequence). Trimming cost V 4 bases and J 4 bases, with 10 bases left between them.

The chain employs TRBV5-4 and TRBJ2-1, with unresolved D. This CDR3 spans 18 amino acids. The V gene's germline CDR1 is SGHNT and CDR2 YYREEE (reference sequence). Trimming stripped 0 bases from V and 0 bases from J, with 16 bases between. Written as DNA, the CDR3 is TGTGCCAGCAGCTTGGCCTTTAGCTGGGTGAGCTCCTACAATGAGCAGTTCTTC. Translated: CASSLAFSWVSSYNEQFF.